A selection of T cell receptor beta chains follows, all from one sample in a study of blood T cells in healthy people across ages. TCRdb passed the 5' RACE reads through MiXCR, listing each CDR3 protein once. The data hold over 950,000 distinct CDR3 sequences, with just over 50% observed a single time. Sequencing input: blood. The receptor source for this set is a woman aged 60-75 years in good health. The CDR3 runs from the conserved cysteine through the conserved F or W. D genes are given only for firm matches. Expanded clones get a size class; other rows say once, few or many, or leave the size out.

j_call d_call clone_size cdr3_length v_call cdr3_aa cdr3_nt
TRBJ2-1 TRBD2 NA 18 TRBV5-1 CASSFIPPTSGSVNEQFF TGCGCCAGCAGCTTTATACCCCCCACTAGCGGGAGCGTCAATGAGCAGTTCTTC
TRBJ2-5 TRBD2 few 14 TRBV11-2 CASGGLAIQETQYF TGTGCCAGCGGCGGACTAGCCATACAAGAGACCCAGTACTTC
TRBJ2-7 NA once 13 TRBV5-1 CASSAPIQGEQYF TGCGCCAGCAGCGCCCCCATCCAGGGCGAGCAGTACTTC
TRBJ2-1 TRBD1 few 15 TRBV20-1 CSAPRTGSSYNEQFF TGCAGTGCCCCTCGGACAGGGAGCTCCTACAATGAGCAGTTCTTC
TRBJ2-1 TRBD2 NA 19 TRBV2 CASSPGLAGELKSYNEQFF TGTGCCAGCAGTCCGGGACTAGCGGGAGAGCTTAAATCCTACAATGAGCAGTTCTTC
TRBJ2-7 TRBD2 once 14 TRBV28 CASSELAGESEQYF TGTGCCAGCAGTGAACTAGCGGGAGAATCCGAGCAGTACTTC
TRBJ2-7 TRBD2 once 15 TRBV5-1 CASSLSSGNFYEQYF TGCGCCAGCAGCTTGTCAAGCGGGAATTTTTACGAGCAGTACTTC
TRBJ2-3 TRBD2 NA 18 TRBV7-9 CASSERLSSGTGADTQYF TGTGCCAGCAGCGAACGGCTGTCGAGCGGGACGGGGGCAGATACGCAGTATTTT
TRBJ1-5 NA few 15 TRBV2 CASSGPGGSNQPQHF TGTGCCAGCAGTGGGCCCGGGGGGAGCAATCAGCCCCAGCATTTT
TRBJ2-1 TRBD2 NA 16 TRBV5-1 CASSSGGSGRYNEQFF TGCGCCAGCAGCTCCGGCGGTAGCGGGAGGTACAATGAGCAGTTCTTC
TRBJ2-5 NA NA 15 TRBV6-5 CASRQVVFWVETQYF TGTGCCAGCAGACAAGTGGTTTTTTGGGTGGAGACCCAGTACTTC
TRBJ1-1 TRBD1 once 14 TRBV29-1 CSVRTGDVLAEAFF TGCAGCGTTCGGACAGGGGACGTGCTCGCTGAAGCTTTCTTT
TRBJ2-1 NA few 14 TRBV20-1 CSARALDGYNEQFF TGCAGTGCTAGAGCTCTGGACGGCTACAATGAGCAGTTCTTC
TRBJ2-3 NA NA 17 TRBV6-2/TRBV6-3 CASSYSRPGMMADTQYF TGTGCCAGCAGTTACTCGAGGCCGGGAATGATGGCAGATACGCAGTATTTT
TRBJ2-5 TRBD2 NA 14 TRBV15 CATSRGLAEETQYF TGTGCCACCAGCAGAGGACTAGCGGAAGAGACCCAGTACTTC
TRBJ2-7 NA NA 15 TRBV4-1 CASSHPPQGSGGQYF TGCGCCAGCAGCCATCCTCCCCAGGGCTCGGGCGGGCAGTACTTC
TRBJ2-7 TRBD2 NA 16 TRBV5-1 CASSSGGLAAAYEQYF TGCGCCAGCAGCTCCGGCGGACTAGCGGCGGCCTACGAGCAGTACTTC
TRBJ2-1 TRBD2 NA 15 TRBV6-2/TRBV6-3 CASSYMRTRDNEQFF TGTGCCAGCAGTTACATGCGGACTAGGGACAATGAGCAGTTCTTC
TRBJ2-5 NA NA 13 TRBV11-1 CAGSLGRGQTQYF TGTGCCGGCAGCTTAGGGCGGGGACAGACCCAGTACTTC
TRBJ2-5 TRBD2 NA 16 TRBV20-1 CSAGQTAGGPGETQYF TGCAGTGCTGGCCAAACCGCGGGAGGGCCAGGAGAGACCCAGTACTTC